These 25 T cell receptor beta chains originate from one sample sequenced in a study of spatial heterogeneity in lung cancer (dated by TCRdb to about 2019). Results and caveats for the whole study, not just this receptor: The number of expanded intratumoral alpha and beta TCRs correlated with the tumor nonsynonymous mutation count.

Their specific antigens are unknown. The label giving this sample's time point can be read as: sample taken at primary tumor resection. Library preparation was by 5' RACE. The sequencer was a NextSeq 500. Using fastp trimming at Q25 and MiXCR clonotype assembly, TCRdb reanalyzed the public sequencing data and kept in-frame beta chains. CDR3 protein duplicates are merged, each entry listing the most common genes and DNA. The sample profile shows 150 to 200 distinct CDR3 sequences; around two thirds of them were found once. Just under 85% of the sample comes from the top ten. The starting material was lung tumor tissue, obtained at surgery. These receptors all come from a male donor with early-stage non-small cell lung cancer.

To note about this clonotype: In a library made to pick up alpha chains, this beta chain is a stray read with a size that means little. The rearrangement joins TRBV12-3 or TRBV12-4 to TRBJ1-5; unclear D gene. The V and J ends lost 1 base and 0 bases respectively, with 7 bases between them. There are 15 residues in the CDR3. The CDR3 DNA follows: TGTGCCAGCAGTTTAGTAGCTAATAGCAATCAGCCCCAGCATTTT. Its protein product is CASSLVANSNQPQHF.

Notes on this clonotype: The library was built for alpha chains, so this beta chain is an off-target read and its size means little. The chain recombines TRBV7-9 with TRBJ2-1; 10 nucleotides match TRBD2. This CDR3 has 14 amino acids. J was trimmed by 9 bases and V by 1 base; bases with no gene match: 3. Germline V lookup: CDR1 SEHNR, CDR2 FQNEAQ (reference sequence). CDR3 region: CASSLVLAGAEQFF. The CDR3 coding sequence is TGTGCCAGCAGCTTAGTTCTAGCGGGGGCTGAGCAGTTCTTC.

By sample share, this clonotype is large. This beta chain is off target for a library built for alpha chains, so its abundance means little. The chain has TRBV7-9 and TRBJ2-7; possibly TRBD1 for D (6 bases). Trimming removed 4 bases at V and 5 bases at J, with 15 bases between. Germline V gives CDR1 SEHNR, CDR2 FQNEAQ (reference sequence). The CDR3 totals 14 residues. Here the CDR3 DNA reads TGTGCCAGCAGCTCTTCCAGGGGAAGCGACGAGCAGTACTTC. Protein sequence: CASSSSRGSDEQYF.

A word on this clonotype: This beta chain is an off-target read within a library intended for alpha chains, so its frequency means little. The V gene is TRBV2, the J gene TRBJ1-6; D call uncertain. This CDR3 is built from 14 residues. V was shortened by 2 bases and J by 11 bases, with 13 bases between the two germline ends. The germline V gene has CDR1 SNHLY and CDR2 FYNNEI. In nucleotides, the CDR3 is TGTGCCAGCAGTGAAAGTCTAAATGGGGCACCCCTCCACTTT. Its protein product is CASSESLNGAPLHF.

This clonotype was counted a single time. A library prepared for alpha chains yielded this beta chain as an off-target read; its size is of little meaning. Here the CDR3 DNA reads TGTGCCAGCAGCCAGGCGGGACTAGCGGAAAACACAGATACGCAGTATTTT. It yields the protein CASSQAGLAENTDTQYF. The chain joins TRBV4-2 to TRBJ2-3, with 11 positions matching TRBD2. In germline, CDR1 is LGHNA, CDR2 YNFKEQ. Trimming cost V 3 bases and J 2 bases; bases outside gene matches: 7. There are 17 residues in the CDR3.

To note about this clonotype: This beta chain is a stray sequence in a library constructed for alpha chains; its clone size is not meaningful. V and J are TRBV14 and TRBJ2-7, with D hard to call. The CDR3 runs 13 residues. CDR1 SGHDN and CDR2 FVKESK come from the germline V gene. V was cut by 1 base and J by 7 bases, with 11 bases left in between. CDR3 DNA sequence: TGTGCCAGCAGCCAAGTTCCATCCTTAGAGCAGTACTTC. Protein product: CASSQVPSLEQYF.

As for this clonotype: Being off target in a library aimed at alpha chains, this beta chain has a size of little meaning. The chain has TRBV6-5 and TRBJ2-1; D is perhaps TRBD1 or TRBD2 (6 bases each). CDR3 size: 14 residues. V lost 2 bases to trimming and J lost 7 bases, with 12 bases between them. Per germline, CDR1 MNHEY and CDR2 SVGAGI. The CDR3 loop is CASSYRGAGNEQFF. In nucleotides, the CDR3 is TGTGCCAGCAGTTACAGGGGGGCAGGGAATGAGCAGTTCTTC.

Notes on this clonotype: This beta chain was picked up by a library intended for alpha chains and is off target, so its count carries little meaning. This sequence joins TRBV11-2 and TRBJ1-1; D may be TRBD1 (6 bases). The CDR3 has 16 amino acids. Germline CDR1 is SGHAT and CDR2 is FQNNGV. The V end lost 4 bases, the J end lost 4 bases, and 19 bases lay between the germline ends. CDR3 loop: CASSSPLGVGGTEAFF. In DNA form, the CDR3 reads TGTGCCAGCAGCTCCCCCCTTGGGGTAGGGGGCACTGAAGCTTTCTTT.

This clonotype has a single count. As an off-target read in a library built for alpha chains, this beta chain has a frequency of little significance. The chain combines TRBV7-2 with TRBJ2-5; D is possibly TRBD1 (5 bases). The CDR3 covers 13 residues. Germline CDR1 and CDR2: SGHTA and FQGNSA. Between the trimmed V and J ends, which lost 1 base and 4 bases, there was a span of 7 bases. The CDR3 DNA sequence: TGTGCCAGCAGCTTAGGGGGCGGAGAGACCCAGTACTTC. This translates into CASSLGGGETQYF.

As for this clonotype: The library was prepared for alpha chains; this beta chain is a stray read, so its frequency means little. V and J are TRBV7-3 and TRBJ2-7, with a weak D call TRBD1 (5 bases). The germline V and J ends were trimmed by 4 bases and 1 base, with 11 bases remaining between them. Germline CDR1 is SGHTA and CDR2 is FQGTGA. The CDR3 is made up of 14 amino acids. CDR3 nucleotides: TGTGCCAGCAGCTCATCCCCAGGGTCCTACGAGCAGTACTTC. This codes for CASSSSPGSYEQYF.

This clonotype has a single count. In a library made to pick up alpha chains, this beta chain is a stray read with a size that means little. This chain links TRBV20-1 with TRBJ1-1; TRBD1 matches at 7 bases. After removal of 3 bases from V and 5 bases from J, the junction contained 6 bases not matched to a gene. Germline lookup yields CDR1 DFQATT and CDR2 SNEGSKA (reference sequence). CDR3 length: 13 residues. The CDR3 is CSASDRVATEAFF. In DNA form, the CDR3 reads TGCAGTGCTAGCGACAGGGTGGCAACTGAAGCTTTCTTT.

For this clonotype: This beta chain represents an off-target read in a library built for alpha chains; its size is of limited meaning. The V and J genes are TRBV12-3 or TRBV12-4 and TRBJ1-2; D is possibly TRBD1 (5 bases). V lost 6 bases and J 4 bases, leaving 12 bases between the germline ends. The CDR3 totals 13 residues. The DNA for the CDR3 is TGTGCCAGCAGCCCGGGACGGATCTATGGCTACACCTTC. It encodes CASSPGRIYGYTF.

To note about this clonotype: This beta chain turned up in a library designed for alpha chains; as an off-target read, its abundance says little. The CDR3 here is CASSSSTGSYGYTF. The DNA of the CDR3 is TGTGCCAGCAGCTCGTCGACAGGGAGCTATGGCTACACCTTC. V gene TRBV7-9 combines with J gene TRBJ1-2; 7 bases line up with TRBD1. Trimming cost V 4 bases and J 4 bases; bases outside gene matches: 6. There are 14 residues in the CDR3. CDR1 and CDR2 (germline): SEHNR, FQNEAQ (reference sequence).

Concerning this clonotype itself: For a library built for alpha chains, this beta chain is a stray read; little rests on its size. J is TRBJ2-7 and V is TRBV20-1; TRBD1 is a possible D gene (6 bases). The CDR3 is 16 residues long. Germline V gives CDR1 DFQATT, CDR2 SNEGSKA (reference sequence). The germline V and J ends were trimmed by 3 bases and 2 bases, with 20 bases remaining between them. The CDR3 spells CSASPLQGPQAYEQYF. Written as DNA, the CDR3 is TGCAGTGCTAGTCCACTGCAGGGGCCGCAGGCCTACGAGCAGTACTTC.

Concerning this clonotype itself: As an off-target read in a library built for alpha chains, this beta chain has a frequency of little significance. The chain uses TRBV7-9 and TRBJ1-1; D is undetermined. V lost 0 bases, J lost 6 bases, and 14 bases lay in between. The CDR3 totals 15 residues. Germline values: CDR1 SEHNR, CDR2 FQNEAQ (reference sequence). CDR3 amino acids: CASSLAGYGYAEAFF. CDR3 sequence (DNA): TGTGCCAGCAGCTTAGCAGGGTACGGGTACGCTGAAGCTTTCTTT.

Points on this clonotype: The library was built for alpha chains, so this beta chain is an off-target read and its size means little. The chain couples TRBV2 to TRBJ1-5, with D uncertain. V was shortened by 4 bases and J by 7 bases, with 11 bases between the two germline ends. Per the germline V gene, CDR1 is SNHLY and CDR2 is FYNNEI. This CDR3 region has 13 residues. CDR3 protein: CASSVGVDQPQHF. Here the CDR3 DNA reads TGTGCCAGCAGTGTCGGGGTGGACCAGCCCCAGCATTTT. The whole variable domain, remainder taken from reference TRBV2 and TRBJ1-5, is EPEVTQTPSHQVTQMGQEVILRCVPISNHLYFYWYRQILGQKVEFLVSFYNNEISEKSEIFDDQFSVERPDGSNFTLKIRSTKLEDSAMYFCASSVGVDQPQHFGDGTRLSIL.

About this clonotype itself: Little can be read into the size of this beta chain, an off-target read in a library designed for alpha chains. V gene TRBV29-1 combines with J gene TRBJ2-7; 7 nucleotides line up with TRBD2. The CDR3 is 15 residues long. Trimming removed 7 bases from V and 5 bases from J; junction bases left unmatched: 17. Germline CDR1 reads SQVTM; CDR2 reads ANQGSEA. CDR3 DNA sequence: TGCAGCGGGCCCCCTTGGGGAGCGGGAAATCACGAGCAGTACTTC. This sequence encodes CSGPPWGAGNHEQYF.

Details on this clonotype: Because the library targeted alpha chains, this beta chain is an off-target read whose size means little. This chain joins TRBV4-1 and TRBJ2-3, with D maybe TRBD1 (5 bases). The CDR3 has 14 residues. Trimming shortened V by 1 base and J by 1 base, and 6 bases separated the two germline ends. Germline CDR1 reads MGHRA; CDR2 reads YSYEKL. The CDR3 DNA sequence: TGCGCCAGCAGCCAAGTGACAGGCACAGATACGCAGTATTTT. Translating gives CASSQVTGTDTQYF.

Of note for this clonotype: The library was designed around alpha chains, so this beta chain is a stray read whose abundance carries little weight. The chain recombines TRBV5-6 with TRBJ2-5; no clear D. This CDR3 region has 15 residues. CDR1 and CDR2 from the germline V gene are SGHDT and YYEEEE. The V end was cut by 0 bases, the J end by 5 bases, with 14 bases between. Written as DNA, the CDR3 is TGTGCCAGCAGCTTGGCGCTTCAGTCGGTCGAGACCCAGTACTTC. This gives the protein CASSLALQSVETQYF.

Worth noting for this clonotype: The size of this beta chain means little, since it is a stray read in a library made for alpha chains. The chain has TRBV7-2 and TRBJ2-5, with 8 bases aligning to TRBD2. V lost 6 bases, J lost 3 bases, and 0 bases stayed unmatched. This CDR3 contains 12 residues. The germline gives CDR1 SGHTA, CDR2 FQGNSA. CDR3 protein: CASSSGEETQYF. The CDR3, as DNA: TGTGCCAGCAGTAGCGGGGAAGAGACCCAGTACTTC.

Only a few counts were recorded for this clonotype. This beta chain was picked up by a library intended for alpha chains and is off target, so its count carries little meaning. The V gene is TRBV5-1, the J gene TRBJ1-5, with D possibly matching TRBD1 (5 bases). The V end was cut by 8 bases, the J end by 2 bases, with 14 bases between. CDR3 length equals 14 residues. The germline V gene has CDR1 SGHRS and CDR2 YFSETQ. CDR3 nucleotides: TGCGCCAGGGGACGCTTCAGGGGCAATCAGCCCCAGCATTTT. Residues: CARGRFRGNQPQHF.

A remark on this clonotype: A library made for alpha chains picked up this beta chain off target, so its size means little. This chain links TRBV5-4 with TRBJ2-7; 11 bases match TRBD1. CDR3 length: 16 amino acids. Trimming at V came to 0 bases and at J to 7 bases, leaving 9 bases not matched to a gene. CDR1 and CDR2 from the germline V gene are SGHNT and YYREEE (reference sequence). The CDR3 nucleotides are TGTGCCAGCAGCTTGGCTCCCGGGACAGGGGGTCTTGAGCAGTACTTC. This codes for CASSLAPGTGGLEQYF. The full variable domain, with the rest looked up from reference TRBV5-4 and TRBJ2-7, is ETGVTQSPTHLIKTRGQQVTLRCSSQSGHNTVSWYQQALGQGPQFIFQYYREEENGRGNFPPRFSGLQFPNYSSELNVNALELDDSALYLCASSLAPGTGGLEQYFGPGTRLTVT.

Concerning this clonotype: This beta chain slipped into a library made for alpha chains as a stray read, so its size is not meaningful. This chain connects TRBV7-2 to TRBJ1-1; TRBD1 is a possible D gene (5 bases). V was trimmed by 3 bases and J by 3 bases, leaving 8 bases between them. The germline gives CDR1 SGHTA, CDR2 FQGNSA. The CDR3 runs 13 residues. CDR3 DNA sequence: TGTGCCAGCAGCTTGGTCAGGGACACTGAAGCTTTCTTT. It specifies CASSLVRDTEAFF.

Concerning this clonotype: This beta chain represents an off-target read in a library built for alpha chains; its size is of limited meaning. The V call is TRBV6-5, the J call TRBJ2-5; 14 nucleotides align to TRBD2. The CDR3 has 19 residues. The germline CDR1 and CDR2 sequences are MNHEY and SVGAGI. V dropped 0 bases and J dropped 2; count of bases not matched to a gene: 8. CDR3 nucleotides: TGTGCCAGCAGTTACTCGGGGACTAGCGGGGGTTTTTGGCAAGAGACCCAGTACTTC. This translates into CASSYSGTSGGFWQETQYF.

With respect to this clonotype: This beta chain turned up in a library designed for alpha chains; as an off-target read, its abundance says little. This chain links TRBV6-2 or TRBV6-3 with TRBJ2-3; no firm D call. Germline loops: CDR1 MNHEY, CDR2 SVGEGT. The CDR3 consists of 14 residues. V shed 1 base and J shed 6 bases, with 11 bases lying between them. The CDR3 is CASSYYSGFDTQYF. The DNA for the CDR3 is TGTGCCAGCAGTTACTATTCCGGGTTCGATACGCAGTATTTT.